This T cell receptor beta chain was observed in a study of patients and donors after allogeneic stem cell transplantation. TCRdb fed the RT-PCR reads into MiXCR, producing one record per CDR3 protein. The data show 150,000 to 250,000 distinct CDR3 sequences, with around two fifths seen just once and about 35% held by the top ten. CDR1 and CDR2 from the germline V gene are SEHNR and FQNEAQ (reference sequence). V was shortened by 8 bases and J by 6 bases, with 8 bases between the two germline ends. The CDR3 is 12 residues long. The chain couples TRBV7-9 to TRBJ1-6, with D perhaps TRBD1 (5 bases). The clonotype was recovered from a human donor who was either an allogeneic HSCT recipient or a stem cell or donor lymphocyte infusion donor (not recorded which). It is not recorded whose cells these are; they may come from a transplant donor. The sequenced material came from blood, either unsorted or a sorted T cell fraction (not recorded which). CDR3 in amino acids: CASGAANSPLHF. The CDR3 nucleotides are TGTGCCAGCGGGGCAGCTAATTCACCCCTCCACTTT.